Detailed here is one TCR beta chain. The sample originates from a study of OX40 agonist ivuxolimab in advanced cancers. Study information: Prior therapy, whether anti-PD-1, anti-PD-L1 or anti-CTLA-4, was allowed, and roughly 44% had some. Three individuals attained partial responses, comprising one hepatocellular carcinoma case and two cutaneous melanoma cases.

Losses at the gene ends were 6 bases for V and 4 bases for J; bases not matched to a gene: 8. The V gene's germline CDR1 is SNHLY and CDR2 FYNNEI. The length of the CDR3 is 15 residues. Here immunoSEQ multiplex PCR was the method, and the copy in TCRdb shows in-frame clones only, minus some. The repertoire holds 45,000 to 65,000 clones, with around 81% as singletons. The sequencing used CD4+ or CD8+ T cells sorted from blood, collected in a trial of the OX40 agonist ivuxolimab. This chain uses TRBV2 with TRBJ2-1; TRBD1 agrees at 8 bases. The TCR was taken from an adult with an advanced solid tumor such as melanoma, head and neck, liver or kidney cancer. CDR3 nucleotides: TGTGCCAGCAGCGCCGACAGGGGTACATACAATGAGCAGTTCTTC. It codes for CASSADRGTYNEQFF.